This T cell receptor (beta chain) was retrieved from a study of T cell responses to AZD1222 COVID-19 vaccine. Study at large: Recipients boosted at about 4 weeks or about 12 weeks are pooled.

About this clone itself: Its antigen is currently unknown.

Germline V gene data show CDR1 as ENHRY and CDR2 as SYGVKD. The CDR3 is 15 amino acids. J lost 4 bases, V lost 3 bases, and 5 bases had no gene match. Assay: immunoSEQ multiplex PCR; the TCRdb copy retains only in-frame clones and omits some. The table includes 150,000 to 200,000 clones, 80% to 90% detected once. Study results and limitations: Spike-specific TCR depth and breadth grew after two AZD1222 doses. Repertoire collection took place solely once the T cell response had peaked.

The V and J genes are TRBV10-3 and TRBJ1-5, with TRBD1 identical over 8 bases. The origin of this receptor is an adult in good health. The sequencing here drew on peripheral blood, taken on day 0 of AZD1222 vaccination. In DNA form, the CDR3 reads TGTGCCATCAGTGACAGAACAGGGGGTAATCAGCCCCAGCATTTT. Protein product: CAISDRTGGNQPQHF.